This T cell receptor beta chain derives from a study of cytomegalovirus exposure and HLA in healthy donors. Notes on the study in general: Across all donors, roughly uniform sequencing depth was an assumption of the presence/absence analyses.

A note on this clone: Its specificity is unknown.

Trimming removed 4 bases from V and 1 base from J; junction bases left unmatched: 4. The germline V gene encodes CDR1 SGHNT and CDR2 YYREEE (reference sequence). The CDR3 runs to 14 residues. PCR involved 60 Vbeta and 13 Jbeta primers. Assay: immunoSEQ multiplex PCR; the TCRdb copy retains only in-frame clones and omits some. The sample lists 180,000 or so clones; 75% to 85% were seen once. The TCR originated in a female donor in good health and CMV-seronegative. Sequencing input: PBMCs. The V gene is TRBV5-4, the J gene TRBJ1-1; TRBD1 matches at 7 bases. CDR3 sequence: CASSPGQQNTEAFF. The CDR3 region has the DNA TGTGCCAGCAGCCCGGGACAGCAGAACACTGAAGCTTTCTTT.